The 23 T cell receptor beta chains reported below all come from one sample, sequenced in a study of blood T cell repertoires in COVID-19. Clones were sequenced by immunoSEQ multiplex PCR, and TCRdb holds only the in-frame ones, with some missing. The repertoire holds roughly 220,000 clones, with approximately 86% as singletons. The sample taken for sequencing was PBMCs or T cells enriched from blood (not recorded which). The receptors come from a woman aged 50 to 65 with acute COVID-19.

The chain is built from TRBV18 and TRBJ1-5, with D perhaps TRBD1 (5 bases). The germline V gene has CDR1 KGHSH and CDR2 LQKENI. With 1 base removed from V and 0 bases from J, the gap between germline ends came to 16 bases. The CDR3 extends over 18 amino acids. CDR3 bases: TGTGCCAGCTCACCACGAAGGGGAGGCCCTTATAGCAATCAGCCCCAGCATTTT. Amino acid sequence: CASSPRRGGPYSNQPQHF.

The chain recombines TRBV7-9 with TRBJ1-1; the D is unclear. V lost 1 base, J lost 2 bases, and 5 bases lay in between. The CDR3 is 13 residues long. Looked up from germline, CDR1 is SEHNR and CDR2 is FQNEAQ (reference sequence). CDR3 region: CASSLGTNTEAFF. DNA for the CDR3: TGTGCCAGCAGCTTAGGTACAAACACTGAAGCTTTCTTT.

V usage is TRBV20-1 and J usage is TRBJ2-5; D gene unclear. V lost 3 bases to trimming and J lost 13 bases, with 15 bases between them. This CDR3 contains 11 residues. Germline V gives CDR1 DFQATT, CDR2 SNEGSKA (reference sequence). CDR3 coding DNA: TGCAGTGCTAGCCTACCCCGCCGGTTGTACTTC. The encoded protein is CSASLPRRLYF.

J is TRBJ2-5 and V is TRBV5-1, with 7 positions matching TRBD1. Germline V lookup: CDR1 SGHRS, CDR2 YFSETQ. The CDR3 is 14 residues long. Trimming at V came to 5 bases and at J to 5 bases, leaving 9 bases not matched to a gene. In nucleotides, the CDR3 is TGCGCCAGCAGACCCGAACAGGGGTGGGAGACCCAGTACTTC. Its translation: CASRPEQGWETQYF.

The count of this clone is one. The chain links TRBV4-2 to TRBJ1-2, with 8 bases lining up with TRBD1. The V segment lost 1 base and the J segment 4 bases; nucleotides outside the gene matches: 11. This CDR3 is built from 17 residues. Germline lookup yields CDR1 LGHNA and CDR2 YNFKEQ. The CDR3 protein is CASSQAAGGTYAYGYTF. In DNA form, the CDR3 reads TGTGCCAGCAGCCAAGCGGCAGGGGGCACGTACGCCTATGGCTACACCTTC.

The chain uses TRBV6-1 and TRBJ1-5; the D is unclear. The germline CDR1 and CDR2 sequences are MNHNS and SASEGT. V gave up 2 bases and J gave up 5 bases, with 10 bases separating them. CDR3 length: 14 amino acids. CDR3: CASSESPQYQPQHF. The DNA for the CDR3 is TGTGCCAGCAGTGAATCCCCCCAGTATCAGCCCCAGCATTTT.

Here the CDR3 reads CASSLSPGSNQPQHF. As DNA, the CDR3 is TGTGCCAGCAGTTTAAGCCCGGGTAGCAATCAGCCCCAGCATTTT. The gene calls are TRBV27 and TRBJ1-5; D unresolved. This CDR3 has 15 residues. Germline assignment: CDR1 MNHEY and CDR2 SMNVEV (reference sequence). V gave up 2 bases and J gave up 0 bases, with 8 bases separating them.

The V and J genes are TRBV28 and TRBJ1-3; D remains unclear. Germline CDR1 MDHEN, CDR2 SYDVKM. V dropped 4 bases and J dropped 1 base, with 8 bases sitting between them. The CDR3 totals 14 residues. The CDR3 DNA sequence: TGTGCCAGCAGTTCCAGCGTATCTGGAAACACCATATATTTT. It encodes CASSSSVSGNTIYF.

The V and J genes are TRBV7-9 and TRBJ2-5, with D possibly TRBD1 on 6 matching bases. Trimming pared 4 bases from V and 0 bases from J, leaving 21 bases between. The CDR3 sequence is 18 residues long. CDR1 is SEHNR, CDR2 FQNEAQ, per germline (reference sequence). The CDR3 region has the DNA TGTGCCAGCAGCTCCCGCCAAGTGGGGGCCCCGTACCAAGAGACCCAGTACTTC. Its translation is CASSSRQVGAPYQETQYF.

This chain connects TRBV5-1 to TRBJ2-7, with 10 bases aligning to TRBD2. The V gene's germline CDR1 is SGHRS and CDR2 YFSETQ. Trimming cost V 0 bases and J 4 bases; bases outside gene matches: 7. This CDR3 is built from 16 residues. The CDR3 coding sequence is TGCGCCAGCAGCTTGGAAGCTGGGACTAGCGTTTACGAGCAGTACTTC. It encodes CASSLEAGTSVYEQYF.

The chain joins TRBV18 to TRBJ2-2; TRBD1 matches 8 bases. After removal of 6 bases from V and 2 bases from J, the junction contained 5 bases not matched to a gene. Germline assignment: CDR1 KGHSH and CDR2 LQKENI. This CDR3 is 15 amino acids long. In DNA form, the CDR3 reads TGTGCCAGCTCGGCCGGGACAGGAAACACCGGGGAGCTGTTTTTT. Amino acid sequence: CASSAGTGNTGELFF. Full variable domain (missing parts from reference TRBV18 and TRBJ2-2): NAGVMQNPRHLVRRRGQEARLRCSPMKGHSHVYWYRQLPEEGLKFMVYLQKENIIDESGMPKERFSAEFPKEGPSILRIQQVVRGDSAAYFCASSAGTGNTGELFFGEGSRLTVL.

This clone was detected only a few times. This sample also contains other DNA sequences that code for the same CDR3. The chain employs TRBV5-1 and TRBJ2-7, with 12 bases that match TRBD1. The germline V gene encodes CDR1 SGHRS and CDR2 YFSETQ. J gave up 4 bases and V 4 bases, and 3 bases lay outside the gene matches. The CDR3 has 14 residues. CDR3 loop: CASSPGQGAYEQYF. The CDR3 nucleotides are TGCGCCAGCAGCCCGGGACAGGGGGCTTACGAGCAGTACTTC.

The chain uses TRBV5-4 and TRBJ2-1; the match to TRBD1 covers 7 bases. J was trimmed by 2 bases and V by 4 bases; bases with no gene match: 9. CDR1 SGHNT and CDR2 YYREEE come from the germline V gene (reference sequence). CDR3 length equals 16 residues. This CDR3 reads CASSRTPGQTYNEQFF. The CDR3 nucleotides read TGTGCCAGCAGCCGAACCCCGGGACAGACCTACAATGAGCAGTTCTTC.

This chain connects TRBV27 to TRBJ1-2; D is uncertain. CDR3 length equals 15 residues. Between the trimmed V and J ends, which lost 5 bases and 2 bases, there was a span of 15 bases. CDR1 MNHEY and CDR2 SMNVEV come from the germline V gene (reference sequence). The CDR3 is CASSPRQNPNYGYTF. In DNA form, the CDR3 reads TGTGCCAGCAGTCCTCGACAAAATCCCAACTATGGCTACACCTTC.

The chain joins TRBV9 to TRBJ2-1; 7 nucleotides agree with TRBD2. In germline, CDR1 is SGDLS, CDR2 YYNGEE. This CDR3 region has 15 residues. Losses at the gene ends were 0 bases for V and 4 bases for J; bases not matched to a gene: 4. CDR3 DNA: TGTGCCAGCAGCGTAGGGGACTACCAATACAATGAGCAGTTCTTC. Its protein product is CASSVGDYQYNEQFF.

The chain recombines TRBV7-2 with TRBJ2-1, with 7 bases fitting TRBD1. The CDR3 has 15 amino acids. Germline V gene lookup returns CDR1 SGHTA and CDR2 FQGNSA. J was trimmed by 3 bases and V by 5 bases; bases with no gene match: 7. The DNA of the CDR3 is TGTGCCAGCAGCGTTACAGGGGACCACTACAATGAGCAGTTCTTC. This codes for CASSVTGDHYNEQFF.

V usage is TRBV5-1 and J usage is TRBJ1-5; TRBD1 matches at 8 bases. The CDR3 has 16 amino acids. Unmatched junction bases numbered 5, after V lost 0 bases and J lost 3 bases. CDR1 and CDR2 (germline): SGHRS, YFSETQ. CDR3 sequence (DNA): TGCGCCAGCAGCTTGGACGGACAGGGTCCCAATCAGCCCCAGCATTTT. This sequence encodes CASSLDGQGPNQPQHF.

J is TRBJ2-1 and V is TRBV7-2; 7 nucleotides match TRBD2. V shed 2 bases, J shed 7 bases, and the junction held 8 bases outside the gene matches. CDR1 is SGHTA and CDR2 is FQGNSA in the germline V gene. There are 15 residues in the CDR3. The CDR3 DNA sequence: TGTGCCAGCAGCTTAACAAGCGGGAATGTTAATGAGCAGTTCTTC. This codes for CASSLTSGNVNEQFF. The full variable domain, its missing parts supplied by reference TRBV7-2 and TRBJ2-1, is GAGVSQSPSNKVTEKGKDVELRCDPISGHTALYWYRQSLGQGLEFLIYFQGNSAPDKSGLPSDRFSAERTGGSVSTLTIQRTQQEDSAVYLCASSLTSGNVNEQFFGPGTRLTVL.

This clone was recorded only once. The rearrangement uses TRBV3-1 (or the pseudogene TRBV3-2) and TRBJ1-1; no clear D. The CDR3 consists of 13 residues. Trimming cost V 4 bases and J 0 bases, with 6 bases left between them. Germline assignment: CDR1 LGHDT and CDR2 YNNKEL (reference sequence). The CDR3 DNA reads TGTGCCAGCAGCCGATTAGTGAACACTGAAGCTTTCTTT. Amino acids: CASSRLVNTEAFF.

This sequence joins TRBV18 and TRBJ2-7; 12 nucleotides match TRBD1. V trimming: 5 bases; J trimming: 2 bases; junction bases outside the gene matches: 7. The CDR3 consists of 16 residues. CDR1 and CDR2 from the germline V gene are KGHSH and LQKENI. In nucleotides, the CDR3 is TGTGCCAGCTCAAGGGGGACAGGGGGCCGGCCCTACGAGCAGTACTTC. Its protein is CASSRGTGGRPYEQYF.

The V and J genes are TRBV6-2 or TRBV6-3 and TRBJ1-6, with D possibly TRBD1 on 5 matching bases. CDR1 is MNHEY and CDR2 is SVGEGT in the germline V gene. Trimming left V 2 bases short and J 7 bases short, with 12 bases between. This CDR3 has 15 amino acids. CDR3 nucleotide sequence: TGTGCCAGCAGTTACGCATGGCGGGGGAATTCACCCCTCCACTTT. Protein product: CASSYAWRGNSPLHF.

The chain carries TRBV7-3 and TRBJ2-1; the D is unclear. CDR3 size: 13 residues. The germline V gene has CDR1 SGHTA and CDR2 FQGTGA. V was pared by 2 bases and J by 10 bases, with 12 bases between. The CDR3: CASSLGGVREQFF. The DNA of the CDR3 is TGTGCCAGCAGCTTAGGCGGTGTGAGGGAGCAGTTCTTC.

The chain links TRBV2 to TRBJ1-4, with D hard to call. V was trimmed by 6 bases and J by 8 bases, leaving 16 bases between them. CDR1 and CDR2 from the germline V gene are SNHLY and FYNNEI. The CDR3 sequence is 14 residues long. CDR3 sequence: CASSPTLEREKLFF. The CDR3 DNA reads as TGTGCCAGCAGCCCAACACTCGAGAGGGAAAAACTGTTTTTT. Variable domain in full (rest from reference TRBV2 and TRBJ1-4): EPEVTQTPSHQVTQMGQEVILRCVPISNHLYFYWYRQILGQKVEFLVSFYNNEISEKSEIFDDQFSVERPDGSNFTLKIRSTKLEDSAMYFCASSPTLEREKLFFGSGTQLSVL.